The 23 T cell receptor beta chains below come from one sample, sequenced in a study of blood T cell repertoires in COVID-19. Generated by immunoSEQ multiplex PCR, the TCRdb table keeps only in-frame clones and is missing some. Here the sample spans about 260,000 clones, roughly 86% being singletons. Sequenced sample: peripheral blood. These receptors all stem from a woman in her fifties or sixties with acute or convalescent COVID-19.

This clone was counted once. The chain employs TRBV5-4 and TRBJ2-7, with no clear D. V gave up 4 bases and J gave up 4 bases, with 15 bases separating them. CDR1 and CDR2 (germline): SGHNT, YYREEE (reference sequence). The CDR3 is 14 amino acids. CDR3 bases: TGTGCCAGCAGCCCGGGTTTAATCCGTTACGAGCAGTACTTC. Protein product: CASSPGLIRYEQYF.

The rearrangement uses TRBV7-2 and TRBJ2-3; 11 bases are shared with TRBD2. The CDR3 runs to 16 residues. V lost 4 bases to trimming and J lost 6 bases; unmatched junction nucleotides: 9. Looked up from germline, CDR1 is SGHTA and CDR2 is FQGNSA. In DNA form, the CDR3 reads TGTGCCAGCAGCTCGACTAGCGGGAAGGATAGGGATACGCAGTATTTT. Its protein is CASSSTSGKDRDTQYF.

This chain links TRBV20-1 with TRBJ2-7; D not resolved. Per the germline V gene, CDR1 is DFQATT and CDR2 is SNEGSKA (reference sequence). The V gene lost 3 bases and the J gene lost 3 bases, with 12 bases spanning the gap. This CDR3 has 13 amino acids. This CDR3 reads CSASIRIHYEQYF. The CDR3 nucleotides read TGCAGTGCTAGTATCAGAATCCACTACGAGCAGTACTTC.

V gene TRBV29-1 combines with J gene TRBJ2-2; TRBD2 aligns across 11 bases. Germline assignment: CDR1 SQVTM and CDR2 ANQGSEA. The V and J ends lost 3 bases and 4 bases, in that order; junction bases with no gene match: 4. The CDR3 loop spans 15 amino acids. DNA for the CDR3: TGCAGCGTTGATAGGCTAGCGGGAGGCACCGGGGAGCTGTTTTTT. The encoded protein is CSVDRLAGGTGELFF.

The rearrangement joins TRBV28 to TRBJ2-4; 9 bases fit TRBD1. Trimming cost V 4 bases and J 6 bases; bases outside gene matches: 4. Germline loops: CDR1 MDHEN, CDR2 SYDVKM. The CDR3 length is 14 residues. The CDR3 sequence: CASSSGTGRNIQYF. CDR3 DNA sequence: TGTGCCAGCAGTTCAGGGACAGGGCGAAACATTCAGTACTTC.

The chain is built from TRBV19 and TRBJ2-7, with 10 bases fitting TRBD1. This CDR3 is built from 14 residues. With V trimmed by 5 bases and J by 3 bases, 4 bases remained unmatched. CDR1 is LNHDA, CDR2 SQIVND, per germline (reference sequence). CDR3 amino acids: CASSVRDRGYEQYF. CDR3 DNA sequence: TGTGCCAGTAGTGTCCGGGACAGGGGCTACGAGCAGTACTTC.

The genes are TRBV4-1 and TRBJ1-1; weak D call: TRBD1 (6 bases). Germline-derived CDR1 and CDR2 are MGHRA and YSYEKL. V lost 2 bases and J lost 1, with 11 bases in between. This CDR3 comprises 15 residues. CDR3 sequence (DNA): TGCGCCAGCAGCCAACCCGGGACAAAGAACACTGAAGCTTTCTTT. This encodes CASSQPGTKNTEAFF.

The chain carries TRBV6-2 or TRBV6-3 and TRBJ2-7, with 7 bases fitting TRBD1. J was trimmed by 3 bases and V by 4 bases; bases with no gene match: 6. The CDR3 runs to 14 residues. CDR1 and CDR2 from the germline V gene are MNHEY and SVGEGT. The CDR3 coding sequence is TGTGCCAGCAGTTTATTAGGGGGCTTCTACGAGCAGTACTTC. It encodes CASSLLGGFYEQYF.

CDR3 residues: CAISESGRGVETQYF. For the CDR3, the DNA is TGTGCCATCAGTGAGAGCGGGAGGGGGGTGGAGACCCAGTACTTC. This chain uses TRBV10-3 with TRBJ2-5, with 10 bases lining up with TRBD2. The CDR3 runs 15 residues. From germline, CDR1 is ENHRY and CDR2 SYGVKD. V lost 2 bases and J lost 5; bases outside the gene matches: 5.

This clone has a handful of counts. V usage is TRBV25-1 and J usage is TRBJ1-1, with D possibly being TRBD1 (6 bases). This CDR3 region has 13 residues. V lost 3 bases to trimming and J lost 4 bases, with 9 bases between them. CDR1 MGHDK and CDR2 SYGVNS come from the germline V gene. The CDR3 sequence: CASSDRGVTEAFF. In DNA, the CDR3 is TGTGCCAGCAGTGACAGGGGTGTCACTGAAGCTTTCTTT.

The chain couples TRBV15 to TRBJ2-5; D might be TRBD1 (6 bases). The germline CDR1 and CDR2 sequences are LNHNV and YYDKDF (reference sequence). The CDR3 covers 15 residues. Trimming took off 0 bases at V and 2 bases at J, with 10 bases between the two ends. This chain's CDR3 is CATSREGALQETQYF. DNA for the CDR3: TGTGCCACCAGCAGAGAGGGGGCTCTACAAGAGACCCAGTACTTC.

The chain carries TRBV5-4 and TRBJ2-1; 8 bases match TRBD2. The CDR3 loop spans 15 amino acids. CDR1 SGHNT and CDR2 YYREEE come from the germline V gene (reference sequence). J gave up 10 bases and V 3 bases, and 12 bases lay outside the gene matches. CDR3 region: CASSWPPAGEGEQFF. CDR3 in DNA: TGTGCCAGCAGCTGGCCACCAGCGGGAGAAGGGGAGCAGTTCTTC.

The chain joins TRBV18 to TRBJ1-1, with 12 bases fitting TRBD1. The CDR3 length is 17 residues. CDR1 is KGHSH, CDR2 LQKENI, per germline. Trimming took 6 bases from V and 3 from J; bases not matched to a gene: 11. The CDR3 sequence is CASSRPGTGGFHTEAFF. CDR3 DNA: TGTGCCAGCTCGCGCCCCGGGACAGGGGGCTTCCACACTGAAGCTTTCTTT.

The chain joins TRBV19 to TRBJ2-5, with 8 bases lining up with TRBD1. V lost 5 bases to trimming and J lost 1 base; unmatched junction nucleotides: 9. The CDR3 totals 16 residues. CDR1 LNHDA and CDR2 SQIVND come from the germline V gene (reference sequence). CDR3 bases: TGTGCCAGTAGTTCCCGGGGGACAGGCTTCCAAGAGACCCAGTACTTC. Its translation is CASSSRGTGFQETQYF.

This sequence joins TRBV28 and TRBJ1-3; no reliable D call. This CDR3 contains 15 residues. Per the germline V gene, CDR1 is MDHEN and CDR2 is SYDVKM. V was pared by 4 bases and J by 0 bases, with 10 bases between. The CDR3 loop reads CASSSPDTSGNTIYF. CDR3 coding DNA: TGTGCCAGCAGTTCGCCCGACACCTCTGGAAACACCATATATTTT.

This rearrangement joins TRBV18 to TRBJ1-2, with TRBD1 matching 8 bases. Germline-derived CDR1 and CDR2 are KGHSH and LQKENI. This CDR3 has 14 amino acids. With V trimmed by 3 bases and J by 5 bases, 5 bases remained unmatched. CDR3 bases: TGTGCCAGCTCACCTCCGACAGGGGCGTATGGCTACACCTTC. As protein: CASSPPTGAYGYTF.

The rearrangement joins TRBV7-9 to TRBJ2-7; D not certain. The germline V gene has CDR1 SEHNR and CDR2 FQNEAQ (reference sequence). The V and J ends lost 6 bases and 1 base respectively, with 7 bases between them. The CDR3 has 12 amino acids. The DNA for the CDR3 is TGTGCCAGCAGTCCAGCGTCCTACGAGCAGTACTTC. Its protein product is CASSPASYEQYF. The whole variable domain, remainder taken from reference TRBV7-9 and TRBJ2-7, is DTGVSQNPRHKITKRGQNVTFRCDPISEHNRLYWYRQTLGQGPEFLTYFQNEAQLEKSRLLSDRFSAERPKGSFSTLEIQRTEQGDSAMYLCASSPASYEQYFGPGTRLTVT.

This clone was observed a single time. This chain uses TRBV5-5 with TRBJ2-3, with D perhaps TRBD2 (6 bases). The CDR3 totals 17 residues. The V gene's germline CDR1 is SGHKS and CDR2 YYEKEE (reference sequence). Deletions cut 4 bases from V and 2 bases from J, with 20 bases between. CDR3 amino acids: CASSPPPPTRFTDTQYF. CDR3 bases: TGTGCCAGCAGCCCCCCCCCTCCGACTAGATTCACAGATACGCAGTATTTT.

V is TRBV5-1 and J is TRBJ2-6; D call uncertain. The CDR3 sequence is 16 residues long. CDR1 is SGHRS, CDR2 YFSETQ, per germline. V dropped 4 bases and J dropped 0 bases, with 11 bases sitting between them. This CDR3 is CASSPQPSSGANVLTF. The CDR3 DNA follows: TGCGCCAGCAGCCCACAACCTAGCTCTGGGGCCAACGTCCTGACTTTC.

The chain is built from TRBV6-1 and TRBJ2-7; weak D call: TRBD2 (5 bases). Germline lookup yields CDR1 MNHNS and CDR2 SASEGT. This CDR3 has 15 amino acids. The germline V and J ends were trimmed by 3 bases and 7 bases, with 19 bases remaining between them. This CDR3 reads CASSEAAPGSVEQYF. Here the CDR3 DNA reads TGTGCCAGCAGTGAGGCGGCCCCGGGGAGTGTGGAGCAGTACTTC.

The chain has TRBV25-1 and TRBJ1-5, with 8 positions matching TRBD1. The CDR3 spans 16 residues. The germline V gene encodes CDR1 MGHDK and CDR2 SYGVNS. The junction had 7 bases not matched to a gene; V was cut back by 3 bases and J by 3 bases. Written as DNA, the CDR3 is TGTGCCAGCAGTGACCCAGGACAGGGCACCAATCAGCCCCAGCATTTT. Its protein product is CASSDPGQGTNQPQHF.

This sequence joins TRBV7-2 and TRBJ2-1; 9 nucleotides line up with TRBD1. The germline gives CDR1 SGHTA, CDR2 FQGNSA. V shed 5 bases, J shed 3 bases, and the junction held 5 bases outside the gene matches. The CDR3 length is 15 residues. The CDR3 DNA is TGTGCCAGCAGCCTACAGGGGGCTGTCTACAATGAGCAGTTCTTC. This codes for CASSLQGAVYNEQFF.

This clone was picked up many times. The gene calls are TRBV6-5 and TRBJ1-6; 8 bases agree with TRBD1. The junction had 6 bases not matched to a gene; V was cut back by 2 bases and J by 9 bases. Germline lookup yields CDR1 MNHEY and CDR2 SVGAGI. This CDR3 is built from 15 residues. The CDR3 DNA is TGTGCCAGCAGTTACGAAGTGACAGGGGTTTCACCCCTCCACTTT. Its protein is CASSYEVTGVSPLHF.